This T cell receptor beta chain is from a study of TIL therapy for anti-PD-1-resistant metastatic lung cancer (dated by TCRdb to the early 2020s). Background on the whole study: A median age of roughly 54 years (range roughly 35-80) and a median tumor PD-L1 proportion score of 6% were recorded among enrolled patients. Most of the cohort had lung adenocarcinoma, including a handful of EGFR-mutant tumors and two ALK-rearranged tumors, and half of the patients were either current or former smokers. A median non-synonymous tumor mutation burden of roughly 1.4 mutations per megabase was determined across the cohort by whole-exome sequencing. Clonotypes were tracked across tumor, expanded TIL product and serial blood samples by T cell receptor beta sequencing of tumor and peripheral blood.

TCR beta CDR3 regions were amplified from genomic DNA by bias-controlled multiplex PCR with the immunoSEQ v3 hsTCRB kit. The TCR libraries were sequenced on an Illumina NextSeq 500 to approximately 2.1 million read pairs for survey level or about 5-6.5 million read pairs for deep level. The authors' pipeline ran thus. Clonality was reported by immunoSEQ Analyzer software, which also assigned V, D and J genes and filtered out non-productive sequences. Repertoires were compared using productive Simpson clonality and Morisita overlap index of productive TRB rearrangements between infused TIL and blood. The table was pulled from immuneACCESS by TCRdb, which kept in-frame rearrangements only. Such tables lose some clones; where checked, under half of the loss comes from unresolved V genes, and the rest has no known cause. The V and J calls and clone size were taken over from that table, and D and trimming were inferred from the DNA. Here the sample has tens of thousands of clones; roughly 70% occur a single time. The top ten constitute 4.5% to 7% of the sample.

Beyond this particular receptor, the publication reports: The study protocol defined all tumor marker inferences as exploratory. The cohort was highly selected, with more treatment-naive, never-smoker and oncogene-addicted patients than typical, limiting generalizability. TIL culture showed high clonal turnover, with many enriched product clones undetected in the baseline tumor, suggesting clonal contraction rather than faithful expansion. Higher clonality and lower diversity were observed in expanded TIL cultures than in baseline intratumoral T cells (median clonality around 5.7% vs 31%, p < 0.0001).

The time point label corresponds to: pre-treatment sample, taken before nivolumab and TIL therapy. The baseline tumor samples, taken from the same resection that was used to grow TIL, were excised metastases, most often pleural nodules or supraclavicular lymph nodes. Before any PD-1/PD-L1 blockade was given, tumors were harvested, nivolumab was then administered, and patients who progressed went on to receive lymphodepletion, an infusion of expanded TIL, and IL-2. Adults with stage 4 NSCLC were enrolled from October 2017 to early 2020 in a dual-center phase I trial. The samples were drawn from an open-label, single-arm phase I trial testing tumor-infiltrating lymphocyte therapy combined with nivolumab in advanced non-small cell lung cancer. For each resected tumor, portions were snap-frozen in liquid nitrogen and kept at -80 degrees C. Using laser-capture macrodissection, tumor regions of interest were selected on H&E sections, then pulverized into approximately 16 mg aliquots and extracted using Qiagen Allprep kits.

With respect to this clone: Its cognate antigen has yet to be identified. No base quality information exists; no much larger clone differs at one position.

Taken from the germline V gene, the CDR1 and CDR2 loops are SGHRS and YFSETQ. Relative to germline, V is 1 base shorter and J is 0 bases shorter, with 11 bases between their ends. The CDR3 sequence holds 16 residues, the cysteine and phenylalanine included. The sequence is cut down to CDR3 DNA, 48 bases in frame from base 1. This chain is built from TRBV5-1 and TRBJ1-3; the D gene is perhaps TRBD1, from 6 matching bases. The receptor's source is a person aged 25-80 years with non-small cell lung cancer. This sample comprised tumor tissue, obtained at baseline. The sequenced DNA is TGCGCCAGCAGCTTGCCGGGAGGGGGCTCTGGAAACACCATATATTTT. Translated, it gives CASSLPGGGSGNTIYF.